These T cell receptor beta chains were read from a single sample in a study of cytomegalovirus exposure and HLA in healthy donors. The repertoire was sequenced with immunoSEQ multiplex PCR; TCRdb's copy has only in-frame clones and lacks some. The sample lists 160,000 or so clones; 70% to 85% were seen once. The sample consisted of PBMCs. The receptors stem from a middle-aged woman in good health and CMV-seronegative. The CDR3 runs from the conserved cysteine through the conserved F or W. D genes are given only for firm matches. Rows may omit the clone size; those that give it use once, few, many or a size class.

v_gene	j_gene	len	d_gene	abundance	CDR3aa	CDR3nt
TRBV9	TRBJ1-5	14	NA	NA	CASSVGGGPQPQHF	TGTGCCAGCAGCGTCGGGGGGGGCCCTCAGCCCCAGCATTTT
TRBV2	TRBJ1-3	15	NA	NA	CASRVDRRSGNTIYF	TGTGCCAGCAGGGTTGACAGGCGGTCTGGAAACACCATATATTTT
TRBV6-5	TRBJ1-4	14	TRBD1	once	CASRPSGQGGILFF	TGTGCCAGCAGACCTAGTGGACAGGGGGGGATACTGTTTTTT
TRBV9	TRBJ2-7	13	NA	NA	CASSLQMEDEQYF	TGTGCCAGCAGCCTACAGATGGAGGACGAGCAGTACTTC
TRBV5-4	TRBJ2-1	15	TRBD2	NA	CASSQTSGTYNEQFF	TGTGCCAGCAGCCAGACTAGCGGGACTTACAATGAGCAGTTCTTC
TRBV4-1	TRBJ1-2	13	TRBD1	NA	CASSQARDSGYTF	TGCGCCAGCAGCCAAGCTAGGGACAGTGGCTACACCTTC
TRBV5-1	TRBJ1-1	17	NA	NA	CASSLEDRPGSRTEAFF	TGCGCCAGCAGCTTGGAAGACAGACCAGGTTCAAGGACTGAAGCTTTCTTT
TRBV19	TRBJ2-4	16	TRBD1	once	CASSLGQGIAKNIQYF	TGTGCCAGTAGCCTCGGACAGGGGATAGCCAAAAACATTCAGTACTTC
TRBV10-1	TRBJ1-1	15	TRBD1	NA	CASSTTGTVNTEAFF	TGCGCCAGCAGCACAACCGGGACAGTCAACACTGAAGCTTTCTTT
TRBV6-5	TRBJ2-7	15	TRBD2	NA	CASSRGTSGDYEQYF	TGTGCCAGCAGCCGTGGGACTAGCGGTGACTACGAGCAGTACTTC
TRBV6-1	TRBJ2-1	14	TRBD2	NA	CASTKTSADNEQFF	TGTGCCAGCACAAAGACTAGCGCAGACAATGAGCAGTTCTTC
TRBV5-5	TRBJ2-7	14	TRBD1	NA	CASSPGTGQHEQYF	TGTGCCAGCAGTCCCGGGACAGGACAGCACGAGCAGTACTTC
TRBV10-3	TRBJ2-2	16	TRBD2	NA	CAIKEGLAGGSGELFF	TGTGCCATAAAAGAGGGACTAGCGGGAGGTTCCGGGGAGCTGTTTTTT
TRBV29-1	TRBJ2-3	18	TRBD2	NA	CSVFPSSGGRGGSDTQYF	TGCAGCGTTTTTCCCTCTTCTGGGGGGCGGGGGGGTTCAGATACGCAGTATTTT
TRBV19	TRBJ1-2	13	NA	NA	CASTHVGAYGYTF	TGTGCCAGTACCCATGTAGGGGCCTATGGCTACACCTTC
TRBV7-2	TRBJ2-7	15	NA	NA	CASSSFGLPGYEQYF	TGTGCCAGCAGCTCCTTCGGGCTCCCGGGGTACGAGCAGTACTTC
TRBV6-1	TRBJ2-5	12	NA	NA	CASSPGSETQYF	TGTGCCAGCAGTCCAGGATCCGAGACCCAGTACTTC
TRBV9	TRBJ2-7	19	TRBD2	NA	CASSVNPSGGAVSSYEQYF	TGTGCCAGCAGCGTAAACCCTAGCGGGGGTGCCGTGAGCTCCTACGAGCAGTACTTC
TRBV6-6	TRBJ1-5	16	NA	few	CASRRGHLGGNQPQHF	TGTGCCAGCAGGCGTGGACACCTTGGAGGCAATCAGCCCCAGCATTTT
TRBV5-4	TRBJ2-3	17	TRBD2	NA	CASSVSSGSPSTDTQYF	TGTGCCAGCAGCGTATCTAGCGGGAGCCCTAGCACAGATACGCAGTATTTT
TRBV5-1	TRBJ2-1	16	NA	NA	CASSLAGLGGYNEQFF	TGCGCCAGCAGCTTGGCAGGGTTGGGGGGTTACAATGAGCAGTTCTTC
TRBV7-2	TRBJ2-5	11	NA	NA	CADGIGETQYF	TGTGCGGACGGGATAGGGGAGACCCAGTACTTC
TRBV30	TRBJ2-7	14	NA	NA	CAWNRDTISYEQYF	TGTGCCTGGAACCGGGACACTATCTCCTACGAGCAGTACTTC
TRBV29-1	TRBJ1-6	15	TRBD1	once	CSVAEGRAGGRFLHF	TGCAGCGTTGCTGAGGGTAGGGCAGGGGGCAGGTTCCTCCACTTT
TRBV29-1	TRBJ2-2	13	NA	NA	CSVEGEDTGELFF	TGCAGCGTTGAAGGGGAGGACACCGGGGAGCTGTTTTTT
TRBV28	TRBJ2-4	15	TRBD1	NA	CASSLPGGAKNIQYF	TGTGCCAGCAGCTTACCAGGGGGAGCCAAAAACATTCAGTACTTC
TRBV5-1	TRBJ2-3	16	TRBD2	NA	CASPTSGGLSTDTQYF	TGCGCCAGCCCGACTAGCGGGGGACTAAGCACAGATACGCAGTATTTT
TRBV6-5	TRBJ2-1	15	TRBD1	NA	CASSPTGGRYNEQFF	TGTGCCAGCAGCCCTACAGGGGGCCGCTACAATGAGCAGTTCTTC
TRBV27	TRBJ2-1	16	TRBD2	NA	CASSPLISGRLYEQFF	TGTGCCAGCAGTCCTCTAATTAGCGGGAGATTGTATGAGCAGTTCTTC
TRBV18	TRBJ2-7	14	NA	NA	CASSPSTASYEQYF	TGTGCCAGCTCACCTTCTACAGCCTCCTACGAGCAGTACTTC
TRBV30	TRBJ2-3	15	TRBD1	NA	CAWISRGPSTDTQYF	TGTGCCTGGATCTCCAGGGGGCCTAGCACAGATACGCAGTATTTT
TRBV7-8	TRBJ2-7	13	NA	once	CASSFLGGAEQYF	TGTGCCAGCAGCTTTCTTGGCGGGGCCGAGCAGTACTTC
TRBV7-3	TRBJ2-3	15	NA	NA	CASSLTGVPTDTQYF	TGTGCCAGCAGCTTGACGGGAGTACCCACAGATACGCAGTATTTT
TRBV5-4	TRBJ2-5	14	NA	NA	CASSPDPGEETQYF	TGTGCCAGCAGCCCCGACCCGGGAGAAGAGACCCAGTACTTC
TRBV5-1	TRBJ1-2	14	NA	NA	CASSLDTLGYGYTF	TGCGCCAGCAGCTTGGACACCCTCGGGTATGGCTACACCTTC